The entry below gives a single T cell receptor (beta chain) sequence along with its context. Its specificity is not known. These data originate in a study of cytomegalovirus exposure and HLA in healthy donors. Study-level results: Most TCR sequences were rare, but some public TCRs occurred in many donors.

60 Vbeta and 13 Jbeta primers were used in PCR. Measured with immunoSEQ multiplex PCR; TCRdb has only the in-frame clones, and not every one. This table has some 76,000 clones, just over 70% appearing once. The origin of this receptor is a man aged 55-75 years in good health and CMV-seropositive. Material: PBMCs.

The CDR3 DNA sequence: TGTGCCAGTAGTATGACAGGGCAGAATGAAAAACTGTTTTTT. This codes for CASSMTGQNEKLFF. The V and J genes are TRBV19 and TRBJ1-4, with 7 bases fitting TRBD1. The CDR3 runs 14 residues. Germline V gene lookup returns CDR1 LNHDA and CDR2 SQIVND (reference sequence). V lost 3 bases, J lost 5 bases, and 3 bases stayed unmatched.